A single sample gave rise to the 10 T cell receptor beta chains below, sequenced in a study of T cell changes during pregnancy in multiple sclerosis. Assay: immunoSEQ multiplex PCR; the TCRdb copy retains only in-frame clones and omits some. The profile shows about 40,000 clones, approximately 91% of them singletons. Sequencing was done on a sample of PBMCs (not recorded whether the cells were cultured). The source is a female donor with multiple sclerosis, enrolled in a pregnancy study.

Points on this clone: One end of the junction is discordant with germline, which a read error may explain. V usage is TRBV7-2 and J usage is TRBJ1-3, with unresolved D. Germline CDR1 reads SGHTA; CDR2 reads FQGNSA. The CDR3 is 16 amino acids. The CDR3 DNA reads TGTGCCAGCACCTTAAGTTGGGCGATCTCTGGAAACACCATATATTTT. Amino acids: CASTLSWAISGNTIYF.

This clone appeared a single time. The V gene is TRBV7-2, the J gene TRBJ2-3, with 7 positions matching TRBD2. CDR3 length: 15 residues. Germline V CDR1 and CDR2: SGHTA, FQGNSA. The V and J ends lost 2 bases and 0 bases, in that order; junction bases with no gene match: 2. This chain's CDR3 is CASSLSSGSTDTQYF. For the CDR3, the DNA is TGTGCCAGCAGCTTATCTAGCGGTAGCACAGATACGCAGTATTTT. The complete variable domain, with remaining parts taken from reference TRBV7-2 and TRBJ2-3, reads GAGVSQSPSNKVTEKGKDVELRCDPISGHTALYWYRQSLGQGLEFLIYFQGNSAPDKSGLPSDRFSAERTGGSVSTLTIQRTQQEDSAVYLCASSLSSGSTDTQYFGPGTRLTVL.

The chain is built from TRBV19 and TRBJ2-1; D is uncertain. The germline V and J ends were trimmed by 4 bases and 7 bases, with 5 bases remaining between them. The CDR3 is 11 residues long. Germline CDR1 and CDR2: LNHDA and SQIVND (reference sequence). The DNA for the CDR3 is TGTGCCAGTAGTACCCTGAATGAGCAGTTCTTC. It yields the protein CASSTLNEQFF.

The gene calls are TRBV5-6 and TRBJ2-2, with TRBD2 identical over 10 bases. The CDR3 contains 16 residues. The V segment lost 1 base and the J segment 8 bases; nucleotides outside the gene matches: 8. In germline, CDR1 is SGHDT, CDR2 YYEEEE. The CDR3 here is CASSLRSGGVRGELFF. The DNA of the CDR3 is TGTGCCAGCAGCTTGAGGAGCGGGGGGGTCAGAGGGGAGCTGTTTTTT.

This sequence joins TRBV18 and TRBJ2-7; 15 bases align to TRBD2. Germline V gene lookup returns CDR1 KGHSH and CDR2 LQKENI. The CDR3 contains 15 residues. The V segment lost 2 bases and the J segment 6 bases; nucleotides outside the gene matches: 2. CDR3 in DNA: TGTGCCAGCTCACCATCGGGACTAGCGGGAGGCGAGCAGTACTTC. It encodes CASSPSGLAGGEQYF.

The chain is built from TRBV4-1 and TRBJ2-7; D is uncertain. Germline CDR1 is MGHRA and CDR2 is YSYEKL. V lost 6 bases and J lost 1, with 7 bases in between. The CDR3 loop spans 12 amino acids. CDR3 coding DNA: TGCGCCAGCAGAGGCGCGTCCTACGAGCAGTACTTC. It translates to CASRGASYEQYF.

The J gene is TRBJ2-7, the V gene TRBV19; 8 bases are shared with TRBD2. The CDR3 runs to 15 residues. In germline, CDR1 is LNHDA, CDR2 SQIVND (reference sequence). The trim removed 5 bases at V and 2 bases at J, leaving 8 bases unmatched. CDR3 residues: CASSDRGGPTYEQYF. CDR3 bases: TGTGCCAGTAGTGACCGGGGGGGGCCCACCTACGAGCAGTACTTC. The variable domain in full, with the rest retrieved from reference TRBV19 and TRBJ2-7, is DGGITQSPKYLFRKEGQNVTLSCEQNLNHDAMYWYRQDPGQGLRLIYYSQIVNDFQKGDIAEGYSVSREKKESFPLTVTSAQKNPTAFYLCASSDRGGPTYEQYFGPGTRLTVT.

The J gene is TRBJ2-4, the V gene TRBV11-2; 8 nucleotides line up with TRBD1. The CDR3 consists of 16 residues. In germline, CDR1 is SGHAT, CDR2 FQNNGV. Losses at the gene ends were 5 bases for V and 0 bases for J; bases not matched to a gene: 6. The CDR3 region has the DNA TGTGCCAGCAGCGCAAACAGGGGGAGAGCCAAAAACATTCAGTACTTC. It is translated as CASSANRGRAKNIQYF. Complete variable domain (other parts from reference TRBV11-2 and TRBJ2-4): EAGVAQSPRYKIIEKRQSVAFWCNPISGHATLYWYQQILGQGPKLLIQFQNNGVVDDSQLPKDRFSAERLKGVDSTLKIQPAKLEDSAVYLCASSANRGRAKNIQYFGAGTRLSVL.

The chain combines TRBV19 with TRBJ2-1; D is uncertain. Germline values: CDR1 LNHDA, CDR2 SQIVND (reference sequence). The CDR3 covers 14 residues. V gave up 6 bases and J gave up 8 bases, with 17 bases separating them. The CDR3 protein is CASSSELLWDEQFF. The CDR3 DNA is TGTGCCAGTAGCTCCGAACTCTTGTGGGATGAGCAGTTCTTC.

The V and J genes are TRBV18 and TRBJ1-5; the match to TRBD1 covers 8 bases. V dropped 3 bases and J dropped 7; count of bases not matched to a gene: 2. Per germline, CDR1 KGHSH and CDR2 LQKENI. This CDR3 comprises 13 residues. This CDR3 is CASSPQGAQPQHF. The CDR3 region has the DNA TGTGCCAGCTCACCCCAGGGGGCCCAGCCCCAGCATTTT. Complete variable domain (other parts from reference TRBV18 and TRBJ1-5): NAGVMQNPRHLVRRRGQEARLRCSPMKGHSHVYWYRQLPEEGLKFMVYLQKENIIDESGMPKERFSAEFPKEGPSILRIQQVVRGDSAAYFCASSPQGAQPQHFGDGTRLSIL.